This TCR beta chain stems from a study of CD8+ T cells in alopecia areata. Study information: For treated patients, severity scores reflected the percentage of scalp area affected.

Per the germline V gene, CDR1 is SGDLS and CDR2 is YYNGEE. The CDR3 extends over 15 amino acids. With 3 bases clipped from V and 4 bases from J, the junction kept 3 bases outside the gene matches. Following RNA extraction, reverse transcription yielded cDNA that acted as the sequencing template. The repertoire was sequenced with immunoSEQ multiplex PCR; TCRdb's copy has only in-frame clones and lacks some. The sample contains roughly 190,000 clones, 60% of which appear only once. Study-wide points: Between patients, shared TCR sequences were less clear than in mice. This was possibly due in part to HLA diversity in the patient population. An increase in clonality over normal scalp was evident in lesional scalp, especially alopecia totalis/universalis. Only one nonresponder was present, which leaves the link between baseline CD8+ expansion and response uncertain.

The treatment: oral pan-JAK inhibitor, 5-10 mg twice daily. On this clone itself: Its specificity is unknown.

The sequencing used CD4+ T cells sorted from blood, collected at week 4, from a patient treated with tofacitinib. The TCR comes from a human donor with alopecia areata. The chain joins TRBV9 to TRBJ2-1; 11 positions match TRBD2. DNA of the CDR3: TGTGCCAGCAGCGCGACTAGCGGGGATTACAATGAGCAGTTCTTC. Translation: CASSATSGDYNEQFF.